The next 5 T cell receptor beta chains were all read from a single sample in a study of blood T cell repertoires in COVID-19. Assay used: immunoSEQ multiplex PCR; TCRdb lists only in-frame clones, some missing. The sample lists about 27,000 clones; about 92% were seen once. The sequencing sample was made of peripheral blood. Receptors were obtained from a human donor in a cohort sampled during active COVID-19.

This clone showed up just a few times. The chain links TRBV7-9 to TRBJ1-1; weak D call: TRBD1 (5 bases). Germline V lookup: CDR1 SEHNR, CDR2 FQNEAQ (reference sequence). Trimming removed 3 bases from V and 1 base from J, with 12 bases in between. The CDR3 consists of 15 residues. CDR3 nucleotides: TGTGCCAGCAGCTTCTCTCCTGACAGGAACACTGAAGCTTTCTTT. This encodes CASSFSPDRNTEAFF.

V and J are TRBV6-5 and TRBJ1-3, with 7 bases that match TRBD1. Germline assignment: CDR1 MNHEY and CDR2 SVGAGI. The CDR3 is 16 residues long. Germline trimming cut 3 bases from V and 4 bases from J; bases unmatched to any gene: 9. CDR3 DNA: TGTGCCAGCAGTTATTCGACAGGGATCTCGGGAAACACCATATATTTT. This gives the protein CASSYSTGISGNTIYF.

This clone was detected only a few times. The chain couples TRBV7-9 to TRBJ1-2; 8 bases line up with TRBD1. V lost 5 bases to trimming and J lost 8 bases; unmatched junction nucleotides: 7. Germline CDR1 reads SEHNR; CDR2 reads FQNEAQ (reference sequence). The CDR3 extends over 13 amino acids. The CDR3 sequence: CASSQPDRVGYTF. CDR3 nucleotides: TGTGCCAGCAGCCAACCGGACAGGGTCGGCTACACCTTC.

The chain employs TRBV2 and TRBJ2-7; unclear D gene. There are 13 residues in the CDR3. V was shortened by 3 bases and J by 3 bases, with 9 bases between the two germline ends. Germline assignment: CDR1 SNHLY and CDR2 FYNNEI. The CDR3: CASSDGYSYEQYV. In DNA, the CDR3 is TGTGCCAGCAGTGATGGGTACAGCTACGAGCAGTACGTC.

This chain joins TRBV9 and TRBJ1-4; TRBD1 is a possible D gene (5 bases). Trimming pared 4 bases from V and 0 bases from J, leaving 7 bases between. Looked up from germline, CDR1 is SGDLS and CDR2 is YYNGEE. The CDR3 extends over 14 amino acids. In DNA, the CDR3 is TGTGCCAGCAGCCCGACAGCAACTAATGAAAAACTGTTTTTT. Translation gives CASSPTATNEKLFF.